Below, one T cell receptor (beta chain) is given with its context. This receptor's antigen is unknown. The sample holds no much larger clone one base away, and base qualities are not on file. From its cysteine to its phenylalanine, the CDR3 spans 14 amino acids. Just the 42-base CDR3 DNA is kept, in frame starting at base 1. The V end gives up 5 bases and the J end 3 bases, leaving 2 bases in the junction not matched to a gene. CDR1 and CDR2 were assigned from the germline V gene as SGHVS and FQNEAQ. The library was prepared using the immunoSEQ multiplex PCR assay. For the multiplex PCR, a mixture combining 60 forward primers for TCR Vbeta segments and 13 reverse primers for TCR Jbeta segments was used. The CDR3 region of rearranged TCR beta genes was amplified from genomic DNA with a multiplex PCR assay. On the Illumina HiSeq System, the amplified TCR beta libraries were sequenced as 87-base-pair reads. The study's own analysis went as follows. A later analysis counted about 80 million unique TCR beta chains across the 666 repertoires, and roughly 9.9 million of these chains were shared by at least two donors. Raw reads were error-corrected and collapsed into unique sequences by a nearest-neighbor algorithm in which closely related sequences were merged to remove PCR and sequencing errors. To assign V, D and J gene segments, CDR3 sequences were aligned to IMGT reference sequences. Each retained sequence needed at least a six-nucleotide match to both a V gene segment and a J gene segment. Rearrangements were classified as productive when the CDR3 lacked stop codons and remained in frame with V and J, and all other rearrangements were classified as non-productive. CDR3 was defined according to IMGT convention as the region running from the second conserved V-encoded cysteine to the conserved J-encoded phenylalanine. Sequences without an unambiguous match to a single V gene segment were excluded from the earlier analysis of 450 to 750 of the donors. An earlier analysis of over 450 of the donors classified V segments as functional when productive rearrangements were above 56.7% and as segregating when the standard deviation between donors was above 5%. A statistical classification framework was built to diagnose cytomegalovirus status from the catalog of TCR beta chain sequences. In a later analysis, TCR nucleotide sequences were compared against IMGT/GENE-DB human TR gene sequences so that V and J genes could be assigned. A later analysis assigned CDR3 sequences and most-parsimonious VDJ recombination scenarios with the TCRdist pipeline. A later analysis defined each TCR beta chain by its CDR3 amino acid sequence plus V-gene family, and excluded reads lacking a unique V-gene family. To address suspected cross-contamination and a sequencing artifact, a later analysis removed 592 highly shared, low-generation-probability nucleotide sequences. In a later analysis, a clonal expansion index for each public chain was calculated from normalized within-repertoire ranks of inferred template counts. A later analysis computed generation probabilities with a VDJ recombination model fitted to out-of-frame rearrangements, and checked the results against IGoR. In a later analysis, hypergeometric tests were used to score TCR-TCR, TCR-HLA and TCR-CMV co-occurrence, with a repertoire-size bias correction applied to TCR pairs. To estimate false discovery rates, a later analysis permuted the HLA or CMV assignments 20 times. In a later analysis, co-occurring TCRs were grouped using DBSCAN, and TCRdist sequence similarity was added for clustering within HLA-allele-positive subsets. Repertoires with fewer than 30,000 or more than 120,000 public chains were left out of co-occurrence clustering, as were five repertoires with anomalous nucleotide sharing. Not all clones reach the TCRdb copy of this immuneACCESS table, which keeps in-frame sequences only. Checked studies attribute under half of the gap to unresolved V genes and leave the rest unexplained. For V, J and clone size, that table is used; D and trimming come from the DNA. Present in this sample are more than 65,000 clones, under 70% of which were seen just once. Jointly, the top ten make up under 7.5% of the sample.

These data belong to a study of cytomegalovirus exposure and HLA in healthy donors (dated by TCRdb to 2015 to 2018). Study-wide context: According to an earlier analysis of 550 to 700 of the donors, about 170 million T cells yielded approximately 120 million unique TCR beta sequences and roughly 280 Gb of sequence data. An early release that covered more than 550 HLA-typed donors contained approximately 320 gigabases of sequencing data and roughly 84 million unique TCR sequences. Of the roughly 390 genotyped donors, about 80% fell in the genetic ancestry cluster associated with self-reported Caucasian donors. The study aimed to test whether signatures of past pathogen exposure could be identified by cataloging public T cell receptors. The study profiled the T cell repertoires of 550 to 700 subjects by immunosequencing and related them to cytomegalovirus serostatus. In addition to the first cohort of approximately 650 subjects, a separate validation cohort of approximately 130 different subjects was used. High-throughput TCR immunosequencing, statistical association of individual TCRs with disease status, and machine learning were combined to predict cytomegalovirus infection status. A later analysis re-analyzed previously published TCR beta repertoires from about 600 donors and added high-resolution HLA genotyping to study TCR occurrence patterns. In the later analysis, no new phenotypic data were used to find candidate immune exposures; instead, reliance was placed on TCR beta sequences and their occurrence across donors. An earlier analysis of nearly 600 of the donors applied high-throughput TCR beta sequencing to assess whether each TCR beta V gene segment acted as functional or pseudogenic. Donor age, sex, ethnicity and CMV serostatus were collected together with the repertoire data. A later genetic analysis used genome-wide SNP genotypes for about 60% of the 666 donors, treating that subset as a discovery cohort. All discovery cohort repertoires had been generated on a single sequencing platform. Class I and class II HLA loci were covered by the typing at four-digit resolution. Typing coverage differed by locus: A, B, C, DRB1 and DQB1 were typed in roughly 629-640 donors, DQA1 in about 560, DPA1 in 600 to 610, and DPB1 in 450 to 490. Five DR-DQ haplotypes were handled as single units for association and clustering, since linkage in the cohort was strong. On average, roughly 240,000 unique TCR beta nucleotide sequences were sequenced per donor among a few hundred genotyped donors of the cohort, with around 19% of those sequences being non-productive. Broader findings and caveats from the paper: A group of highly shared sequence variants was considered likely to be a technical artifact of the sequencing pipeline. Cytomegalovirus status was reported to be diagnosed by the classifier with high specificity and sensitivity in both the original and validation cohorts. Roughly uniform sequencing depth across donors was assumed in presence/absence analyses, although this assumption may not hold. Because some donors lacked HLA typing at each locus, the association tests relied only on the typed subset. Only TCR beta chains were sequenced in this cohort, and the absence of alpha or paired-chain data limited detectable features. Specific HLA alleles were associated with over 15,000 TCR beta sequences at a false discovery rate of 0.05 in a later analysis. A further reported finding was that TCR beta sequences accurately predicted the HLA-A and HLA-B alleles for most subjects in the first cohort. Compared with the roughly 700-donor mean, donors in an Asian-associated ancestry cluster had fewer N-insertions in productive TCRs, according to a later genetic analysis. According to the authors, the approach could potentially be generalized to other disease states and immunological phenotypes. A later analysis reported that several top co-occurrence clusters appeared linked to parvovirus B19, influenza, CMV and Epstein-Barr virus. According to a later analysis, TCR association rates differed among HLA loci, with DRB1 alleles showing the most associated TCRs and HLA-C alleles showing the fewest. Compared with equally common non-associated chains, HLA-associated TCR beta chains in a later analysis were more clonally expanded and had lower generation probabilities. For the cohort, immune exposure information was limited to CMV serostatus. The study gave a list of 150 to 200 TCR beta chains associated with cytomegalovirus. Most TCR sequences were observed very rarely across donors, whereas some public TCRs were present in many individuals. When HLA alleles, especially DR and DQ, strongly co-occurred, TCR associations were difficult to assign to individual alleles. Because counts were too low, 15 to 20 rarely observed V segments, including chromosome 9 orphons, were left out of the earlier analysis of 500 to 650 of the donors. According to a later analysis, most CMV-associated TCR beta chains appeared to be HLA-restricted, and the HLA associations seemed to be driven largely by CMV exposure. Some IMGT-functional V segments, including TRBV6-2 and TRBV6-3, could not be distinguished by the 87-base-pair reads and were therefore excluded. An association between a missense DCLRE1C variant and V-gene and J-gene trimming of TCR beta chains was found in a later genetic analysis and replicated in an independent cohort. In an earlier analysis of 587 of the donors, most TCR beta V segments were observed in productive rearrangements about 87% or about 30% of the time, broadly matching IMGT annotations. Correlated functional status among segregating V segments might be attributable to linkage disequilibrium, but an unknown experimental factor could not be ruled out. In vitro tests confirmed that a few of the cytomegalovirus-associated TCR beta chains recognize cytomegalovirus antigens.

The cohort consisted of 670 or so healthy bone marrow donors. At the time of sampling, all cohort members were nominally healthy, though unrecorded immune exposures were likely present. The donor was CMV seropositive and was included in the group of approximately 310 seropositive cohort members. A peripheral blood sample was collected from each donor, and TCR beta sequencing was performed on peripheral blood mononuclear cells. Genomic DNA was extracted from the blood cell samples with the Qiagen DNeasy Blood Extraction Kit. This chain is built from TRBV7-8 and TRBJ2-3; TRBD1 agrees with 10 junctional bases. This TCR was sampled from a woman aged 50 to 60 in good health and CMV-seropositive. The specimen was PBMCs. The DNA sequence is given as TGTGCCAGCAGCGGGACAGGGGAGACAGATACGCAGTATTTT. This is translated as CASSGTGETDTQYF.